The present entry profiles one TCR beta chain with its context. The sample is drawn from a study of T cells expressing NK-cell markers. TCRdb reprocessed the 5' RACE reads, keeping one entry per CDR3 protein, no DNA. The listing contains 250,000 to 300,000 distinct CDR3 sequences. CDR1 is KGHSH and CDR2 is LQKENI in the germline V gene. The CDR3 loop spans 15 amino acids. The receptor was derived from a woman aged 18-70 years in good health. Sequencing was done on a sample of blood T cells: a sorted CD56 or NKG2C T cell subset, CD4+ or CD8+ T cells, or bulk PBMC T cells (not recorded which). This rearrangement joins TRBV18 to TRBJ2-3; TCRdb designates TRBD2, a call that cannot be tested without DNA. The CDR3 protein is CASSPSGGASDTQYF.